Below, one TCR beta chain is given with its context. Deletions cut 7 bases from V and 5 bases from J, with 14 bases between. CDR3 length: 13 amino acids. Germline CDR1 and CDR2: ENHRY and SYGVKD. The sample belongs to a study of CD8 T cells in Susac syndrome. The CD8+ and CD4+ T cells were negatively isolated, with the TEMRA cells enriched by FACS. It was with random hexamers that about 0.45 to 1 ug RNA was reverse transcribed. TCRdb called the immunoSEQ multiplex PCR reads again in MiXCR, with one record for every CDR3 protein. The profile shows roughly 200,000 distinct CDR3 sequences, almost 96% of them singletons.

The V call is TRBV10-3, the J call TRBJ2-5; D may be TRBD1 or TRBD2 (5 bases each). The source material was CD4+ T cells from PBMCs. The origin of this receptor is a human donor with multiple sclerosis. CDR3 in DNA: TGTGCCATCAAGACCCCCTGGGGGGAGACCCAGTACTTC. It specifies CAIKTPWGETQYF.